Following are 27 T cell receptor beta chains from one sample sequenced in a study of cytomegalovirus exposure and HLA in healthy donors. Vbeta (60) and Jbeta (13) primers were used in the PCR. Using immunoSEQ multiplex PCR, the repertoire was profiled, and TCRdb retains in-frame clones only, with some absent. The profile shows 150,000 to 200,000 clones, around four fifths of them singletons. The sequencing input was PBMCs. The source of these receptors is a woman aged 25 to 39 in good health and CMV-seronegative.

In its sample, this clone was seen a few times. This chain uses TRBV2 with TRBJ2-7, with D possibly matching TRBD2 (5 bases). This CDR3 has 11 residues. V was pared by 4 bases and J by 12 bases, with 13 bases between. Germline CDR1 is SNHLY and CDR2 is FYNNEI. The CDR3 loop is CASSVLTEGYF. In DNA, the CDR3 is TGTGCCAGCAGTGTTCTCACAGAGGGGTACTTC.

This clone was counted only a few times. V gene TRBV29-1 combines with J gene TRBJ1-6; 10 bases match TRBD1. Trimming took 4 bases from V and 7 from J; bases not matched to a gene: 13. The CDR3 runs to 17 residues. Germline V gives CDR1 SQVTM, CDR2 ANQGSEA. CDR3 nucleotides: TGCAGCGTTGTGGGACAGGGGAAATCTCTGCGCAATTCACCCCTCCACTTT. Translating it yields CSVVGQGKSLRNSPLHF.

This clone was counted a single time. The gene calls are TRBV30 and TRBJ2-7; 7 bases line up with TRBD1. This CDR3 has 13 amino acids. CDR1 GTSNPN and CDR2 SVGIG come from the germline V gene (reference sequence). The V gene end was trimmed by 0 bases and the J gene end by 7 bases; junction bases not matched to a gene: 6. CDR3 protein: CAWSVGTAPEQYF. Written as DNA, the CDR3 is TGTGCCTGGAGTGTTGGGACAGCTCCGGAGCAGTACTTC. Full variable domain (missing parts from reference TRBV30 and TRBJ2-7): SQTIHQWPATLVQPVGSPLSLECTVEGTSNPNLYWYRQAAGRGLQLLFYSVGIGQISSEVPQNLSASRPQDRQFILSSKKLLLSDSGFYLCAWSVGTAPEQYFGPGTRLTVT.

The rearrangement links TRBV13 to TRBJ1-4, with D perhaps TRBD1 (6 bases). The germline V and J ends were trimmed by 5 bases and 3 bases, with 10 bases remaining between them. In germline, CDR1 is PRHDT, CDR2 FYEKMQ (reference sequence). This CDR3 region has 14 residues. The CDR3 spells CASSLRTANEKLFF. DNA for the CDR3: TGTGCCAGCAGCCTTCGGACAGCTAATGAAAAACTGTTTTTT. Using reference TRBV13 and TRBJ1-4 for the parts outside the CDR3, the full variable domain is AAGVIQSPRHLIKEKRETATLKCYPIPRHDTVYWYQQGPGQDPQFLISFYEKMQSDKGSIPDRFSAQQFSDYHSELNMSSLELGDSALYFCASSLRTANEKLFFGSGTQLSVL.

This clone was seen a few times. This chain links TRBV25-1 with TRBJ2-2; TRBD2 aligns across 8 bases. This CDR3 comprises 16 residues. Germline assignment: CDR1 MGHDK and CDR2 SYGVNS. V lost 10 bases to trimming and J lost 4 bases; unmatched junction nucleotides: 14. CDR3: CATSELSGGGTGELFF. DNA for the CDR3: TGTGCCACCTCAGAGTTAAGCGGGGGAGGCACCGGGGAGCTGTTTTTT.

This chain uses TRBV7-6 with TRBJ1-3; D gene unclear. The CDR3 runs to 16 residues. The germline gives CDR1 SGHVS, CDR2 FNYEAQ. V lost 6 bases and J lost 1, with 16 bases in between. The CDR3: CASRPKGGVSGNTIYF. Here the CDR3 DNA reads TGTGCCAGCAGACCGAAGGGCGGGGTTTCTGGAAACACCATATATTTT. Based on the CDR3 plus reference TRBV7-6 and TRBJ1-3, the full variable domain is GAGVSQSPRYKVTKRGQDVALRCDPISGHVSLYWYRQALGQGPEFLTYFNYEAQQDKSGLPNDRFSAERPEGSISTLTIQRTEQRDSAMYRCASRPKGGVSGNTIYFGEGSWLTVV.

The chain links TRBV19 to TRBJ1-4; D gene unclear. Germline CDR1 reads LNHDA; CDR2 reads SQIVND (reference sequence). The CDR3 loop spans 13 amino acids. Deletions cut 1 base from V and 7 bases from J, with 7 bases between. CDR3 DNA sequence: TGTGCCAGTAGTATAGTCGAGGGTGAAAAACTGTTTTTT. Amino acid sequence: CASSIVEGEKLFF.

Here the CDR3 DNA reads TGTGCCAGCAGCCAAGAACAGGGGTTGAGGTCAACCGGGGAGCTGTTTTTT. This codes for CASSQEQGLRSTGELFF. The J gene is TRBJ2-2, the V gene TRBV4-2; 7 bases match TRBD1. This CDR3 is built from 17 residues. Germline V gene lookup returns CDR1 LGHNA and CDR2 YNFKEQ. V was pared by 0 bases and J by 5 bases, with 9 bases of the junction left unmatched.

The V gene is TRBV5-1, the J gene TRBJ2-7; 7 bases are a match to TRBD1. Losses at the gene ends were 4 bases for V and 9 bases for J; bases not matched to a gene: 10. Germline CDR1 reads SGHRS; CDR2 reads YFSETQ. This CDR3 region has 13 residues. DNA for the CDR3: TGCGCCAGCAGCCTGGAACAGGGGACACGGCAGTACTTC. Its translation is CASSLEQGTRQYF.

The chain recombines TRBV30 with TRBJ1-1, with 12 bases fitting TRBD1. V lost 6 bases to trimming and J lost 5 bases; unmatched junction nucleotides: 13. The germline gives CDR1 GTSNPN, CDR2 SVGIG (reference sequence). CDR3 size: 16 residues. The DNA for the CDR3 is TGTGCCTGCCAAACCGGGACAGGGGGCTTGGAAACTGAAGCTTTCTTT. Encoded protein: CACQTGTGGLETEAFF.

CDR3 sequence reads: CASSVAGFNTDTQYF. The CDR3 DNA reads TGTGCCAGCAGTGTAGCGGGATTTAATACAGATACGCAGTATTTT. V is TRBV25-1 and J is TRBJ2-3; 8 bases are a match to TRBD2. Germline lookup yields CDR1 MGHDK and CDR2 SYGVNS. The CDR3 extends over 15 amino acids. The V gene end was trimmed by 4 bases and the J gene end by 3 bases; junction bases not matched to a gene: 6.

The rearrangement links TRBV6-5 to TRBJ2-7, with D possibly being TRBD1 (5 bases). The germline V and J ends were trimmed by 3 bases and 6 bases, with 18 bases remaining between them. This CDR3 has 15 residues. CDR1 and CDR2 (germline): MNHEY, SVGAGI. The CDR3: CASSYSPAGPPEQYF. The DNA for the CDR3 is TGTGCCAGCAGTTATTCCCCCGCAGGGCCACCCGAGCAGTACTTC.

This clone was seen just once. The rearrangement joins TRBV7-8 to TRBJ2-7; D unresolved. Trimming pared 4 bases from V and 3 bases from J, leaving 10 bases between. Germline CDR1 SGHVS, CDR2 FQNEAQ. CDR3 size: 13 residues. The chain's CDR3 is CASSYNTNYEQYF. CDR3 DNA sequence: TGTGCCAGCAGCTACAACACCAACTACGAGCAGTACTTC.

Comments on this clone: This CDR3 is also generated by other DNA sequences in the sample. This chain links TRBV6-1 with TRBJ1-2; no firm D call. Germline values: CDR1 MNHNS, CDR2 SASEGT. V lost 7 bases and J lost 8, with 20 bases in between. CDR3 length equals 14 residues. The CDR3, as DNA: TGTGCCAGCAATCTCGAGGGTCTCCCCGTGGGCTACACCTTC. Amino acid sequence: CASNLEGLPVGYTF.

This clone was observed once. The chain combines TRBV4-1 with TRBJ2-1, with TRBD2 matching 11 bases. CDR3 length equals 17 residues. The V segment lost 2 bases and the J segment 4 bases; nucleotides outside the gene matches: 7. Germline assignment: CDR1 MGHRA and CDR2 YSYEKL. CDR3 loop: CASSQPILAGVYNEQFF. DNA of the CDR3: TGCGCCAGCAGCCAACCGATACTAGCGGGGGTTTACAATGAGCAGTTCTTC.

V gene TRBV2 combines with J gene TRBJ2-7; 9 bases match TRBD1. Looked up from germline, CDR1 is SNHLY and CDR2 is FYNNEI. V gave up 3 bases and J gave up 3 bases; unmatched junction bases: 6. The CDR3 is 15 residues long. CDR3 DNA sequence: TGTGCCAGCAGTGAGACGCTGACAGGGGGCTACGAGCAGTACTTC. This gives the protein CASSETLTGGYEQYF.

The chain links TRBV29-1 to TRBJ1-1; maybe TRBD1 (6 bases). Germline assignment: CDR1 SQVTM and CDR2 ANQGSEA. This CDR3 has 14 amino acids. Between the trimmed V and J ends, which lost 4 bases and 5 bases, there was a span of 17 bases. The CDR3 reads CSVVRLWQGTEAFF. CDR3 in DNA: TGCAGCGTTGTACGACTTTGGCAGGGGACTGAAGCTTTCTTT.

CDR3 bases: TGTGCCAGTACCGTTAGCGGGGGGTCCTACAATGAGCAGTTCTTC. Translation gives CASTVSGGSYNEQFF. This chain links TRBV19 with TRBJ2-1, with TRBD2 identical over 10 bases. Germline V gives CDR1 LNHDA, CDR2 SQIVND (reference sequence). V dropped 7 bases and J dropped 1; count of bases not matched to a gene: 4. The CDR3 loop spans 15 amino acids.

The count of this clone is one. The rearrangement uses TRBV30 and TRBJ1-5; 7 bases fit TRBD1. Germline assignment: CDR1 GTSNPN and CDR2 SVGIG (reference sequence). V shed 0 bases, J shed 6 bases, and the junction held 5 bases outside the gene matches. CDR3 length: 14 amino acids. DNA for the CDR3: TGTGCCTGGAGTGTACAGACAGGGACTCAGCCCCAGCATTTT. Its protein is CAWSVQTGTQPQHF.

V is TRBV5-6 and J is TRBJ1-4, with 8 bases lining up with TRBD1. V was pared by 0 bases and J by 7 bases, with 5 bases of the junction left unmatched. The CDR3 is 15 residues long. The germline CDR1 and CDR2 sequences are SGHDT and YYEEEE. The CDR3 nucleotides read TGTGCCAGCAGCTTGGTGGCAGGGGGCAGTGAAAAACTGTTTTTT. This sequence encodes CASSLVAGGSEKLFF.

Note on this clone: In the same sample, other DNA sequences code for this CDR3. In DNA form, the CDR3 reads TGTGCCTGGAGCGGACTGGCGGGGGTGTACAATGAGCAGTTCTTC. Encoded protein: CAWSGLAGVYNEQFF. The chain combines TRBV30 with TRBJ2-1; TRBD2 matches 7 bases. This CDR3 contains 15 residues. From germline, CDR1 is GTSNPN and CDR2 SVGIG (reference sequence). With V trimmed by 3 bases and J by 4 bases, 9 bases remained unmatched.

The rearrangement links TRBV5-1 to TRBJ1-1; D remains unclear. This CDR3 spans 15 amino acids. CDR1 is SGHRS and CDR2 is YFSETQ in the germline V gene. V was pared by 0 bases and J by 3 bases, with 12 bases between. The CDR3 is CASSLAPIQDTEAFF. CDR3 sequence (DNA): TGCGCCAGCAGCTTGGCCCCCATTCAGGACACTGAAGCTTTCTTT. The whole variable domain, remainder taken from reference TRBV5-1 and TRBJ1-1, is KAGVTQTPRYLIKTRGQQVTLSCSPISGHRSVSWYQQTPGQGLQFLFEYFSETQRNKGNFPGRFSGRQFSNSRSEMNVSTLELGDSALYLCASSLAPIQDTEAFFGQGTRLTVV.

The chain joins TRBV4-1 to TRBJ1-1; 8 bases match TRBD1. V trimming: 5 bases; J trimming: 1 base; junction bases outside the gene matches: 6. CDR1 is MGHRA and CDR2 is YSYEKL in the germline V gene. The CDR3 loop spans 15 amino acids. CDR3 residues: CASSSPGTGNTEAFF. DNA of the CDR3: TGCGCCAGCAGCTCGCCGGGGACAGGGAACACTGAAGCTTTCTTT.

V is TRBV13 and J is TRBJ2-1; D possibly corresponds to TRBD2 (7 bases). Germline assignment: CDR1 PRHDT and CDR2 FYEKMQ (reference sequence). The CDR3 runs 16 residues. Trimming left V 1 base short and J 8 bases short, with 18 bases between. CDR3 DNA sequence: TGTGCCAGCAGCTTAGTTTTTGGGGGGGCCGGGGATGAGCAGTTCTTC. Amino acids: CASSLVFGGAGDEQFF.

The chain carries TRBV5-4 and TRBJ2-7, with D uncertain. The CDR3 totals 15 residues. V was cut by 4 bases and J by 3 bases, with 17 bases left in between. Germline loops: CDR1 SGHNT, CDR2 YYREEE (reference sequence). DNA for the CDR3: TGTGCCAGCAGCCAGATCCGAATGGAGAACTACGAGCAGTACTTC. Translating it yields CASSQIRMENYEQYF.

The rearrangement joins TRBV6-6 to TRBJ2-3; D uncertain. V lost 7 bases, J lost 1 base, and 6 bases lay in between. The CDR3 is 12 residues long. Germline-derived CDR1 and CDR2 are MNHNY and SVGAGI (reference sequence). CDR3 DNA sequence: TGTGCCAGCACTCGGGGCACAGATACGCAGTATTTT. Amino acid sequence: CASTRGTDTQYF.

The V gene is TRBV30, the J gene TRBJ1-5; D perhaps matches TRBD1 (5 bases). The V end was cut by 0 bases, the J end by 5 bases, with 5 bases between. The CDR3 is 12 residues long. Germline V gene sequence: CDR1 GTSNPN, CDR2 SVGIG (reference sequence). In DNA, the CDR3 is TGTGCCTGGAGTGTAGGGGATCAGCCCCAGCATTTT. It codes for CAWSVGDQPQHF.